This is a list of T cell receptor beta chains from one sample in a study of identical twins. A single record per CDR3 protein comes from TCRdb applying MiXCR to the 5' RACE reads. The sample contains about 530,000 distinct CDR3 sequences, 20% to 25% of which appear only once. These data also formed part of another study, on yellow fever vaccine responses in identical twins.

The sample comprised CD4+ T cells sorted from blood. The receptors were sampled from a woman between 18 and 29 years old in good health. CDR3s include the opening cysteine and the closing phenylalanine or tryptophan. A D gene is named only where the DNA matches it firmly. Some rows have no size entry. The others give once, few or many, or a class for an expanded clone.

DNA: TGCAGTGCTGCGCGGGACACACAAGAGACCCAGTACTTC
CDR3: CSAARDTQETQYF
size: -
J: TRBJ2-5
D: -
V: TRBV20-1

DNA: TGTGCCAGCAGCTCCACAGGGGGCCCCTACGAGCAGTACTTC
CDR3: CASSSTGGPYEQYF
size: -
J: TRBJ2-7
D: TRBD1
V: TRBV13

DNA: TGCAGTGCTAGAGCCCTTGCCAGCGGGAGAACCTACGAGCAGTACTTC
CDR3: CSARALASGRTYEQYF
size: -
J: TRBJ2-7
D: TRBD2
V: TRBV20-1

DNA: TGTGCCAGCAGCCCCGGACAGCTACCCTACGAGCAGTACTTC
CDR3: CASSPGQLPYEQYF
size: few
J: TRBJ2-7
D: -
V: TRBV7-3

DNA: TGTGCCAGCAGTTTAAGGGGCTATTGGCGGGAGGGCCTCGCGGACACAGATACGCAGTATTTT
CDR3: CASSLRGYWREGLADTDTQYF
size: -
J: TRBJ2-3
D: TRBD2
V: TRBV27

DNA: TGTGCCAGCAGTGACTCTGGTAGCGGGACCGGGGAGCTGTTTTTT
CDR3: CASSDSGSGTGELFF
size: -
J: TRBJ2-2
D: TRBD2
V: TRBV6-4

DNA: TGCAGTGCTCGATTGCGGGAGCAGTTCTTC
CDR3: CSARLREQFF
size: -
J: TRBJ2-1
D: -
V: TRBV20-1

DNA: TGCAGCGAGAGGGTTACTAGCGGGGGTAACAATGAGCAGTTCTTC
CDR3: CSERVTSGGNNEQFF
size: -
J: TRBJ2-1
D: TRBD2
V: TRBV29-1

DNA: TGTGCCAGCAGATTCTCAGCGGGAGTTTTTGAGCAGTTCTTC
CDR3: CASRFSAGVFEQFF
size: -
J: TRBJ2-1
D: TRBD2
V: TRBV28

DNA: TGTGCCAGCAGCCTCCACCCCAGGGGACGAGAGACCCAGTACTTC
CDR3: CASSLHPRGRETQYF
size: -
J: TRBJ2-5
D: -
V: TRBV7-6

DNA: TGTGCCAGCTCACCAAATTCCCCAGGCCAAGAGACCCAGTACTTC
CDR3: CASSPNSPGQETQYF
size: -
J: TRBJ2-5
D: -
V: TRBV18

DNA: TGTGCCAGCAGTCCGACACCGAAGAACACTGAAGCTTTCTTT
CDR3: CASSPTPKNTEAFF
size: -
J: TRBJ1-1
D: -
V: TRBV12-3/TRBV12-4

DNA: TGTGCCAGCAGCCCCGGGACTAGGGACAACAATGAGCAGTTCTTC
CDR3: CASSPGTRDNNEQFF
size: -
J: TRBJ2-1
D: TRBD2
V: TRBV7-6

DNA: TGCAGTGCCCCCAGCGGGGTAGCCAAAAACATTCAGTACTTC
CDR3: CSAPSGVAKNIQYF
size: few
J: TRBJ2-4
D: TRBD2
V: TRBV20-1

DNA: TGTGCCAGCAGTTCGGAAGGCGGGGAGCTGTTTTTT
CDR3: CASSSEGGELFF
size: few
J: TRBJ2-2
D: -
V: TRBV2

DNA: TGTGCCAGCAGTTTTGAAATGACTAGTCTTGAGCAGTTCTTC
CDR3: CASSFEMTSLEQFF
size: few
J: TRBJ2-1
D: -
V: TRBV12-3/TRBV12-4

DNA: TGCGCCAGCAGCTCACGACAGGGGACGGCTGAAGCTTTCTTT
CDR3: CASSSRQGTAEAFF
size: few
J: TRBJ1-1
D: TRBD1
V: TRBV5-1

DNA: TGTGCCAGCAACTCGGACTCGAACACCGGGGAGCTGTTTTTT
CDR3: CASNSDSNTGELFF
size: -
J: TRBJ2-2
D: -
V: TRBV2

DNA: TGCGCCAGCAGCCCCTCTACCGCTAGCACAGATACGCAGTATTTT
CDR3: CASSPSTASTDTQYF
size: few
J: TRBJ2-3
D: -
V: TRBV5-1

DNA: TGCGCCAGCAGCTTGGGACAGGAGTCCAATGAGCAGTTCTTC
CDR3: CASSLGQESNEQFF
size: -
J: TRBJ2-1
D: -
V: TRBV5-1

DNA: TGTGCCAGCAGCCCTAATGGGCGGGGGGGCCGGACAGATACGCAGTATTTT
CDR3: CASSPNGRGGRTDTQYF
size: -
J: TRBJ2-3
D: TRBD2
V: TRBV6-2/TRBV6-3

DNA: TGTGCCAGCAGTTTCCTAGCGGGAGCCTACGAGCAGTACTTC
CDR3: CASSFLAGAYEQYF
size: few
J: TRBJ2-7
D: TRBD2
V: TRBV28

DNA: TGTGCCAGCAGCAACAAGTACCAAGAGACCCAGTACTTC
CDR3: CASSNKYQETQYF
size: -
J: TRBJ2-5
D: -
V: TRBV6-2/TRBV6-3

DNA: TGCAGCGCCTCCGGGACTAGCGGATCCTCGGGCACCGGGGAGCTGTTTTTT
CDR3: CSASGTSGSSGTGELFF
size: many
J: TRBJ2-2
D: TRBD2
V: TRBV29-1

DNA: TGTGCCAGCAGCCTGTTAGTTTTGAATGAGCAGTTCTTC
CDR3: CASSLLVLNEQFF
size: few
J: TRBJ2-1
D: -
V: TRBV7-6

DNA: TGTGCCAGCAGCTTAGCACGGGACTTACAAGAGACCCAGTACTTC
CDR3: CASSLARDLQETQYF
size: -
J: TRBJ2-5
D: -
V: TRBV13

DNA: TGTGCCAGCAGTCTCGAAGGACAGTATGGCTACACCTTC
CDR3: CASSLEGQYGYTF
size: -
J: TRBJ1-2
D: -
V: TRBV6-5

DNA: TGTGCCAGCGGCCGGGACACTCATCAGCCCCAGCATTTT
CDR3: CASGRDTHQPQHF
size: few
J: TRBJ1-5
D: -
V: TRBV12-3/TRBV12-4

DNA: TGCAGTGCTTCCGGGACTAGCGGGGCAGTCTTC
CDR3: CSASGTSGAVF
size: -
J: TRBJ2-1
D: TRBD2
V: TRBV20-1

DNA: TGTGCCACCAGCACTTTAGACAGGGCGGATACGCAGTATTTT
CDR3: CATSTLDRADTQYF
size: -
J: TRBJ2-3
D: TRBD1
V: TRBV15

DNA: TGCAGTGCCAACCTACAGGGGCGGTTGGCCAAAAACATTCAGTACTTC
CDR3: CSANLQGRLAKNIQYF
size: -
J: TRBJ2-4
D: TRBD1
V: TRBV20-1

DNA: TGCAGTGCTAGACTAGCGGGGGAGACAACAATCACAGATACGCAGTATTTT
CDR3: CSARLAGETTITDTQYF
size: few
J: TRBJ2-3
D: TRBD2
V: TRBV20-1

DNA: TGTGCCAGTACCCCTGGGAGCCTTACAGGGAAAGTACTAGCCAAAAACATTCAGTACTTC
CDR3: CASTPGSLTGKVLAKNIQYF
size: -
J: TRBJ2-4
D: -
V: TRBV19

DNA: TGTGCCAGCAGCTTAGTACTTGGTGTCAGCCCCTACAATGAGCAGTTCTTC
CDR3: CASSLVLGVSPYNEQFF
size: few
J: TRBJ2-1
D: -
V: TRBV7-2

DNA: TGTGCCAGCAGCTCCGGACCGCGGACAGTCGATTTC
CDR3: CASSSGPRTVDF
size: few
J: TRBJ1-2
D: -
V: TRBV7-9

DNA: TGCAGCGTTGTCAAAGGCCGGAATGAGCAGTTCTTC
CDR3: CSVVKGRNEQFF
size: few
J: TRBJ2-1
D: -
V: TRBV29-1

DNA: TGCGCCAGCAGCTTGACTAGCGGGGGGAAATACAATGAGCAGTTCTTC
CDR3: CASSLTSGGKYNEQFF
size: -
J: TRBJ2-1
D: TRBD2
V: TRBV5-1

DNA: TGTGCCACCAGTGGTAACCGGGGCCCAGATACGCAGTATTTT
CDR3: CATSGNRGPDTQYF
size: many
J: TRBJ2-3
D: -
V: TRBV24-1

DNA: TGCAGTGCTAGAGTCGGGACTAGCGGCTACGAGCAGTACTTC
CDR3: CSARVGTSGYEQYF
size: few
J: TRBJ2-7
D: TRBD2
V: TRBV20-1

DNA: TGTGCCAGCAGCCAATATAGGGCCGGTGAGCAGTTCTTC
CDR3: CASSQYRAGEQFF
size: -
J: TRBJ2-1
D: -
V: TRBV14

DNA: TGTGCCAGCAGCGTAGACCCGGGACTCCTGGTTAGCAATGAGCAGTTCTTC
CDR3: CASSVDPGLLVSNEQFF
size: -
J: TRBJ2-1
D: -
V: TRBV9

DNA: TGCAGTGCTCTGGATCCGCAAGAGACCCAGTACTTC
CDR3: CSALDPQETQYF
size: -
J: TRBJ2-5
D: -
V: TRBV20-1

DNA: TGTGCCAGCAGCTGGGGAACAGGCCTCCAAGAGACCCAGTACTTC
CDR3: CASSWGTGLQETQYF
size: -
J: TRBJ2-5
D: -
V: TRBV5-5

DNA: TGCAGTGCTAGACCCCCAGGGGGCAATCAGCCCCAGCATTTT
CDR3: CSARPPGGNQPQHF
size: many
J: TRBJ1-5
D: -
V: TRBV20-1

DNA: TGTGCCAGCAGTCGTAGCGGGATGGCAGATACGCAGTATTTT
CDR3: CASSRSGMADTQYF
size: few
J: TRBJ2-3
D: TRBD2
V: TRBV12-3/TRBV12-4

DNA: TGTGCCAGCAACACGGACAGGGGTAATTCACCCCTCCACTTT
CDR3: CASNTDRGNSPLHF
size: few
J: TRBJ1-6
D: TRBD1
V: TRBV12-3/TRBV12-4

DNA: TGTGCCAGCAGCCGAGGGACAGGGGAAATGAACACTGAAGCTTTCTTT
CDR3: CASSRGTGEMNTEAFF
size: few
J: TRBJ1-1
D: TRBD1
V: TRBV11-2

DNA: TGCAGTGCTAGCGCTCCTAGCGGGAGGGGAGAGACCCAGTACTTC
CDR3: CSASAPSGRGETQYF
size: -
J: TRBJ2-5
D: TRBD2
V: TRBV20-1

DNA: TGCGCCAGCAGCTTGCAACAGTTCCAAGAGACCCAGTACTTC
CDR3: CASSLQQFQETQYF
size: few
J: TRBJ2-5
D: -
V: TRBV5-1

DNA: TGTGCCAGCAGTTCCCTTCGGGGAAATGAGCAGTTCTTC
CDR3: CASSSLRGNEQFF
size: -
J: TRBJ2-1
D: -
V: TRBV6-5

DNA: TGTGCCAGCTATACTAGCCTACACAATGAGCAGTTCTTC
CDR3: CASYTSLHNEQFF
size: few
J: TRBJ2-1
D: -
V: TRBV6-2/TRBV6-3

DNA: TGTGCCAGCAGTGGGACAGGGGGGTTCTACGAGCAGTACTTC
CDR3: CASSGTGGFYEQYF
size: few
J: TRBJ2-7
D: TRBD1
V: TRBV6-2/TRBV6-3

DNA: TGTGCCAGCAGCTCACAGGGGGCGAGCACCGGGGAGCTGTTTTTT
CDR3: CASSSQGASTGELFF
size: -
J: TRBJ2-2
D: TRBD1
V: TRBV11-2

DNA: TGCTGTGCTAGAGATCGAGTTAGCGGGGGCGCGAACACCGGGGAGCTGTTTTTT
CDR3: CCARDRVSGGANTGELFF
size: -
J: TRBJ2-2
D: TRBD2
V: TRBV20-1

DNA: TGTGCCAGCAGTGTTATTGGCGGGAAGGAGACCCAGTACTTC
CDR3: CASSVIGGKETQYF
size: once
J: TRBJ2-5
D: -
V: TRBV2

DNA: TGCAGCGTCGAACTAGCGGGAGGGCCGATTCCCCCAGATACGCAGTATTTT
CDR3: CSVELAGGPIPPDTQYF
size: -
J: TRBJ2-3
D: TRBD2
V: TRBV29-1